What follows describes a single TCR beta chain. The Seattle patients, enrolled during active infection, were followed longitudinally. As processed by the authors: How many nucleated cells were present was estimated from reference gene primer amplification. Sequencing was performed with immunoSEQ multiplex PCR; in TCRdb, only in-frame clones are kept and a portion is missing. The V and J calls and clone size were taken over from that table, and D and trimming were inferred from the DNA. The sample holds over 450,000 clones, around nine tenths seen once. The data belong to a study of blood T cell repertoires in COVID-19. Study overall: Spain, Italy and the United States supplied samples that represented acute and convalescent COVID-19. Nucleic acid was either cDNA or gDNA, and it came from T cells, B-cell-depleted T cells, or PBMCs.

The sample comprised peripheral blood. This receptor was taken from a woman in her forties or fifties with COVID-19, enrolled during active disease.

The CDR3 DNA sequence: TGTGCCAGCAGCGGGACTTCATACAATGAGCAGTTCTTC. It encodes CASSGTSYNEQFF. The chain links TRBV5-4 to TRBJ2-1, with TRBD2 as a possible D gene (6 bases). Germline lookup yields CDR1 SGHNT and CDR2 YYREEE (reference sequence). CDR3 size: 13 residues. The V and J ends lost 4 bases and 4 bases respectively, with 9 bases between them. The variable domain in full, completed from reference TRBV5-4 and TRBJ2-1, reads ETGVTQSPTHLIKTRGQQVTLRCSSQSGHNTVSWYQQALGQGPQFIFQYYREEENGRGNFPPRFSGLQFPNYSSELNVNALELDDSALYLCASSGTSYNEQFFGPGTRLTVL.